Included here is one TCR beta chain sequence, with context. Its antigen is not known. This entry comes from a study of cytomegalovirus exposure and HLA in healthy donors. On the study more broadly: The 120 million or so unique TCR beta sequences, from 150 million to 200 million T cells, were found by an earlier analysis.

Germline V gene data show CDR1 as SGDLS and CDR2 as YYNGEE. V lost 0 bases and J 3 bases, leaving 13 bases between the germline ends. The CDR3 runs to 15 residues. General observations from the study: In vitro confirmation showed three CMV-associated chains to be CMV antigen specific. Looking again later, the authors saw that most CMV-associated TCR beta chains seemed HLA-restricted.

The primer mix had 60 Vbeta and 13 Jbeta primers. Measured with immunoSEQ multiplex PCR; TCRdb has only the in-frame clones, and not every one. The profile shows 120,000 or so clones, around three quarters of them singletons. This sequence joins TRBV9 and TRBJ2-7; possible D gene TRBD2, 6 bases. The specimen was PBMCs. The source of this sequence is a woman aged 35 to 49 in good health and CMV-seronegative. This CDR3 is CASSVGGIGDYEQYF. CDR3 DNA: TGTGCCAGCAGCGTAGGCGGGATAGGGGACTACGAGCAGTACTTC.